A single sample gave rise to the 26 T cell receptor beta chains below, sequenced in a study of blood T cell repertoires in COVID-19. The data were produced by immunoSEQ multiplex PCR, yet TCRdb's version contains in-frame clones alone and is incomplete. The sample carries about 180,000 clones, about 72% recorded once. Material: PBMCs or T cells enriched from blood (not recorded which). These receptors all stem from a woman aged 50 to 65 who had recovered from COVID-19.

The rearrangement uses TRBV23-1 and TRBJ1-6; TRBD1 is a possible D gene (5 bases). TRBV23-1 is an ORF, with its function uncertain. Trimming left V 8 bases short and J 4 bases short, with 15 bases between. This CDR3 has 15 residues. CDR3 nucleotide sequence: TGCGCCAGCGTCGGATCTCGGGGGTATAATTCACCCCTCCACTTT. It encodes CASVGSRGYNSPLHF.

For the CDR3, the DNA is TGCGCCAGCAGCTTGCGCCCTAGCGGGAGAGATGAGCAGTTCTTC. This gives the protein CASSLRPSGRDEQFF. The chain recombines TRBV5-1 with TRBJ2-1; 10 positions agree with TRBD2. This CDR3 is built from 15 residues. V shed 1 base and J 8 bases; nucleotides not matched to a gene: 6. CDR1 and CDR2 from the germline V gene are SGHRS and YFSETQ.

The genes are TRBV19 and TRBJ1-5, with 8 bases matching TRBD1. The CDR3 runs 14 residues. Germline-derived CDR1 and CDR2 are LNHDA and SQIVND (reference sequence). V lost 5 bases to trimming and J lost 1 base; unmatched junction nucleotides: 1. CDR3 region: CASSQGASNQPQHF. CDR3 nucleotide sequence: TGTGCCAGTAGTCAGGGGGCGAGCAATCAGCCCCAGCATTTT.

This clone has a handful of counts. The chain couples TRBV7-9 to TRBJ1-4; D call uncertain. The CDR3 loop spans 12 amino acids. The germline V gene encodes CDR1 SEHNR and CDR2 FQNEAQ (reference sequence). Trimming removed 6 bases from V and 5 bases from J, with 7 bases in between. CDR3 residues: CASRRENEKLFF. Here the CDR3 DNA reads TGTGCCAGCAGGAGGGAAAATGAAAAACTGTTTTTT.

J is TRBJ1-2 and V is TRBV19; no clear D gene. This CDR3 has 15 residues. CDR1 is LNHDA, CDR2 SQIVND, per germline (reference sequence). The V end was cut by 5 bases, the J end by 2 bases, with 15 bases between. The CDR3 DNA follows: TGTGCCAGTAGTCCCGCCAGCGCCCTGAACTATGGCTACACCTTC. Protein: CASSPASALNYGYTF.

The chain employs TRBV2 and TRBJ1-5, with D possibly being TRBD1 (5 bases). This CDR3 is built from 16 residues. The V and J ends lost 8 bases and 2 bases respectively, with 19 bases between them. Per the germline V gene, CDR1 is SNHLY and CDR2 is FYNNEI. CDR3 DNA: TGTGCCAGCGATGAGGGGAGGCTGGGTCGCAATCAGCCCCAGCATTTT. It specifies CASDEGRLGRNQPQHF.

This sequence joins TRBV27 and TRBJ1-1; D remains unclear. The CDR3 has 14 amino acids. The V gene's germline CDR1 is MNHEY and CDR2 SMNVEV (reference sequence). The V end was cut by 5 bases, the J end by 3 bases, with 13 bases between. The DNA of the CDR3 is TGTGCCAGCAGTCTCCTCCAGCAGGACACTGAAGCTTTCTTT. Encoded protein: CASSLLQQDTEAFF.

J is TRBJ2-3 and V is TRBV27; 8 bases are a match to TRBD2. V shed 1 base and J 5 bases; nucleotides not matched to a gene: 5. The germline V gene has CDR1 MNHEY and CDR2 SMNVEV (reference sequence). This CDR3 is 15 amino acids long. The CDR3 spells CASSLFREGQDTQYF. The CDR3 coding sequence is TGTGCCAGCAGTTTATTCCGGGAGGGCCAAGATACGCAGTATTTT.

The gene calls are TRBV9 and TRBJ2-3; no reliable D call. The CDR3 runs 15 residues. Germline CDR1 and CDR2: SGDLS and YYNGEE. V was pared by 0 bases and J by 0 bases, with 8 bases between. The CDR3 sequence: CASSVGSGSTDTQYF. The CDR3 DNA is TGTGCCAGCAGCGTAGGGTCAGGTAGCACAGATACGCAGTATTTT.

The V gene is TRBV30, the J gene TRBJ1-2; 9 bases are shared with TRBD1. V gave up 3 bases and J gave up 4 bases; unmatched junction bases: 6. Germline CDR1 GTSNPN, CDR2 SVGIG (reference sequence). This CDR3 comprises 14 residues. The CDR3 sequence is CAWRRATGGYGYTF. CDR3 nucleotides: TGTGCCTGGAGGCGGGCGACAGGGGGCTATGGCTACACCTTC.

The gene calls are TRBV29-1 and TRBJ2-1; TRBD2 might be the D (6 bases). This CDR3 is 13 amino acids long. Deletions cut 8 bases from V and 2 bases from J, with 13 bases between. The V gene's germline CDR1 is SQVTM and CDR2 ANQGSEA. The CDR3 here is CSPYSGAYNEQFF. The DNA for the CDR3 is TGCAGCCCTTATAGCGGAGCCTACAATGAGCAGTTCTTC.

The rearrangement links TRBV6-2 or TRBV6-3 to TRBJ2-5; a weak D match, TRBD2 (6 bases). The CDR3 is 15 amino acids. CDR1 is MNHEY, CDR2 SVGEGT, per germline. V lost 5 bases and J lost 9, with 22 bases in between. The CDR3 nucleotides are TGTGCCAGCAGTACCCCCGGCATAGCGGCATGGTCCCAGTACTTC. Translating it yields CASSTPGIAAWSQYF.

CDR3 bases: TGCGCCAGCAGGACTTCAATCCGGACAGGGACGGCCTACGAGCAGTACTTC. This gives the protein CASRTSIRTGTAYEQYF. This chain joins TRBV5-1 and TRBJ2-7; 8 nucleotides align to TRBD1. The junction had 15 bases not matched to a gene; V was cut back by 5 bases and J by 2 bases. The CDR3 sequence is 17 residues long. Germline V gives CDR1 SGHRS, CDR2 YFSETQ.

The V call is TRBV6-5, the J call TRBJ1-2; 7 bases agree with TRBD1. Trimming removed 6 bases from V and 2 bases from J; junction bases left unmatched: 9. Per germline, CDR1 MNHEY and CDR2 SVGAGI. This CDR3 is 15 amino acids long. CDR3 bases: TGTGCCAGCAGACCGCGACAGGGTTGGAACTATGGCTACACCTTC. Translated, it gives CASRPRQGWNYGYTF.

This clone was seen a few times. The chain recombines TRBV5-6 with TRBJ1-4; TRBD1 aligns across 8 bases. This CDR3 contains 16 residues. The V segment lost 4 bases and the J segment 0 bases; nucleotides outside the gene matches: 5. Germline V gene lookup returns CDR1 SGHDT and CDR2 YYEEEE. This CDR3 is CASSRQGITTNEKLFF. The CDR3 DNA sequence: TGTGCCAGCAGCCGACAGGGGATAACAACTAATGAAAAACTGTTTTTT.

This clone has just one count. The chain is built from TRBV28 and TRBJ1-6; D is uncertain. The CDR3 extends over 15 amino acids. Germline CDR1 reads MDHEN; CDR2 reads SYDVKM. V lost 6 bases and J 6 bases, leaving 15 bases between the germline ends. The CDR3 DNA reads as TGTGCCAGCAGCCGCCGGGGTTGGAGTAATTCACCCCTCCACTTT. Translating gives CASSRRGWSNSPLHF.

This chain links TRBV7-2 with TRBJ1-2, with no clear D. Germline loops: CDR1 SGHTA, CDR2 FQGNSA. This CDR3 comprises 15 residues. The ends were cut back, 5 bases at V and 5 bases at J, with 18 bases in the middle. The CDR3 nucleotides are TGTGCCAGCAGCCCAGCGGCAGCCGAGCCTTATGGCTACACCTTC. Translating gives CASSPAAAEPYGYTF.

The chain recombines TRBV3-1 (or the pseudogene TRBV3-2) with TRBJ1-1; 9 positions agree with TRBD1. Germline loops: CDR1 LGHDT, CDR2 YNNKEL (reference sequence). The ends lost 4 bases at V and 5 bases at J; junction bases unmatched: 8. The CDR3 covers 15 residues. This chain's CDR3 is CASSRTGGALTEAFF. The CDR3, as DNA: TGTGCCAGCAGCCGAACAGGGGGCGCGTTGACTGAAGCTTTCTTT.

This clone was recorded at least ten times. This rearrangement joins TRBV4-2 to TRBJ1-5, with no clear D. There are 15 residues in the CDR3. Germline assignment: CDR1 LGHNA and CDR2 YNFKEQ. V shed 0 bases and J shed 4 bases, with 10 bases lying between them. CDR3 DNA: TGTGCCAGCAGCCAAGATTTGCAGGCTAATCAGCCCCAGCATTTT. Amino acid sequence: CASSQDLQANQPQHF.

The chain employs TRBV27 and TRBJ1-2; the D gene is possibly TRBD1 (6 bases). Trimming stripped 4 bases from V and 6 bases from J, with 12 bases between. The CDR3 is 13 residues long. The germline CDR1 and CDR2 sequences are MNHEY and SMNVEV (reference sequence). This chain's CDR3 is CASSSNRVNGYTF. Written as DNA, the CDR3 is TGTGCCAGCAGTTCAAACAGGGTGAATGGCTACACCTTC.

The chain employs TRBV10-3 and TRBJ1-1, with 8 nucleotides matching TRBD1. Germline V CDR1 and CDR2: ENHRY, SYGVKD. The V gene end was trimmed by 3 bases and the J gene end by 7 bases; junction bases not matched to a gene: 10. This CDR3 has 15 amino acids. In DNA, the CDR3 is TGTGCCATCAGTGACCCGGGAAACGACAGGGGTGAAGCTTTCTTT. Translation gives CAISDPGNDRGEAFF.

The chain combines TRBV7-3 with TRBJ2-3, with 7 bases that match TRBD2. Germline V lookup: CDR1 SGHTA, CDR2 FQGTGA. CDR3 length: 16 residues. J was trimmed by 1 base and V by 5 bases; bases with no gene match: 9. The CDR3 DNA sequence: TGTGCCAGCAGCCCTGGGGGGAGGGCCGGCACAGATACGCAGTATTTT. This sequence encodes CASSPGGRAGTDTQYF. The variable domain in full, completed from reference TRBV7-3 and TRBJ2-3, reads GAGVSQTPSNKVTEKGKYVELRCDPISGHTALYWYRQSLGQGPEFLIYFQGTGAADDSGLPNDRFFAVRPEGSVSTLKIQRTERGDSAVYLCASSPGGRAGTDTQYFGPGTRLTVL.

J is TRBJ1-1 and V is TRBV15; a weak D match, TRBD1 (6 bases). V lost 0 bases, J lost 2 bases, and 13 bases lay in between. Germline assignment: CDR1 LNHNV and CDR2 YYDKDF (reference sequence). The CDR3 extends over 16 amino acids. The CDR3 loop reads CATSRDNGQYNTEAFF. CDR3 nucleotide sequence: TGTGCCACCAGCAGAGATAACGGACAGTACAACACTGAAGCTTTCTTT.

The V call is TRBV28, the J call TRBJ1-4; 12 bases are shared with TRBD1. The CDR3 is 13 amino acids. V trimming: 10 bases; J trimming: 16 bases; junction bases outside the gene matches: 13. Germline V gene data show CDR1 as MDHEN and CDR2 as SYDVKM. The CDR3 DNA sequence: TGTGCCACCTACGGGGGACAGGGGGCGGCGTGGTTTTTT. It encodes CATYGGQGAAWFF.

This chain connects TRBV5-8 to TRBJ1-2; 12 bases align to TRBD1. The CDR3 is 16 amino acids. V lost 4 bases, J lost 4 bases, and 8 bases stayed unmatched. Germline CDR1 SGHTS, CDR2 YDEGEE. The CDR3 loop is CASSLAGTGGGYGYTF. CDR3 bases: TGTGCCAGCAGCCTAGCCGGGACAGGGGGCGGCTATGGCTACACCTTC.

This sequence joins TRBV7-3 and TRBJ1-1; D may be TRBD1 (5 bases). This CDR3 has 14 amino acids. The germline gives CDR1 SGHTA, CDR2 FQGTGA. Trimming left V 5 bases short and J 5 bases short, with 15 bases between. CDR3 nucleotide sequence: TGTGCCAGCAGCCCCACCCAGGGTGCAACTGAAGCTTTCTTT. Protein sequence: CASSPTQGATEAFF.